This TCR beta chain was profiled in a study of blood T cell repertoires in COVID-19. About the research overall: PBMCs, B-cell-depleted T cells, or T cells provided the cDNA or gDNA that made up the material.

In the authors' workflow: From reference gene primer amplification, estimates of nucleated cell counts were derived. This table comes from immunoSEQ multiplex PCR, and its TCRdb copy is limited to in-frame clones, with some not included. V and J calls and clone size are copied from that table; D and trimming were computed from the DNA. The sample has 90,000 to 150,000 clones; less than 90% are singletons. Germline CDR1 SGHTA, CDR2 FQGNSA. This CDR3 spans 14 amino acids. V lost 5 bases, J lost 1 base, and 8 bases lay in between. The genes are TRBV7-2 and TRBJ1-4, with D hard to call. The sequence derives from a man older than 75 with acute or convalescent COVID-19. Material for sequencing was peripheral blood. CDR3 in amino acids: CASSRSGTNEKLFF. The CDR3 nucleotides are TGTGCCAGCAGCCGCAGCGGAACTAATGAAAAACTGTTTTTT.